The TCR beta chain under discussion was sequenced for a study of graft-versus-host responses after intestinal transplantation. On the study more broadly: Recipients uniformly received anti-thymocyte globulin induction, followed by tacrolimus and steroids for approximately 3 years. Study-level points and caveats: Clonal ratios of graft-versus-host to host-versus-graft in allografts were high for patients exhibiting graft-donor T cell macrochimerism. In recipient marrow, GvH clones were found, and some appeared first in ileum or blood. Early HvG declines after transplant were associated with peak circulating GvH clone levels.

As regards this clone: No antigen is known for it.

Germline CDR1 and CDR2: MDHEN and SYDVKM. Trimming cost V 3 bases and J 5 bases; bases outside gene matches: 5. CDR3 length: 14 amino acids. Sequencing used immunoSEQ multiplex PCR; TCRdb keeps in-frame clones, though not all of them. The sample records 65,000 to 100,000 clones, approximately 90% being singletons. The rearrangement uses TRBV28 and TRBJ1-2; the match to TRBD1 covers 8 bases. The sequence was obtained from a human donor who was the organ donor for an intestinal transplant. The sequencing used unstimulated CD8+ T cells sorted from spleen or lymph node cells, collected before transplant. Here the CDR3 DNA reads TGTGCCAGCAGTTTTAGGACAGGGTATTATGGCTACACCTTC. It encodes CASSFRTGYYGYTF.